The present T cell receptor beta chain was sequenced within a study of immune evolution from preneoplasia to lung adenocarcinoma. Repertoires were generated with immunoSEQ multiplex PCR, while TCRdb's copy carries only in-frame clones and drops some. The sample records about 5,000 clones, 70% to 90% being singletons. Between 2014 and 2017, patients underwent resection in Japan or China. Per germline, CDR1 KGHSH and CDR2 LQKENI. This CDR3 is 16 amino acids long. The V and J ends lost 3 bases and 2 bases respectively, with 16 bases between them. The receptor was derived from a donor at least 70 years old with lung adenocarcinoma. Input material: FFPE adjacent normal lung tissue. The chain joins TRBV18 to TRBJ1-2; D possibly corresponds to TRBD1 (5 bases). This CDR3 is CASSPMGQGRNYGYTF. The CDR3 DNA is TGTGCCAGCTCACCCATGGGGCAGGGAAGGAACTATGGCTACACCTTC.